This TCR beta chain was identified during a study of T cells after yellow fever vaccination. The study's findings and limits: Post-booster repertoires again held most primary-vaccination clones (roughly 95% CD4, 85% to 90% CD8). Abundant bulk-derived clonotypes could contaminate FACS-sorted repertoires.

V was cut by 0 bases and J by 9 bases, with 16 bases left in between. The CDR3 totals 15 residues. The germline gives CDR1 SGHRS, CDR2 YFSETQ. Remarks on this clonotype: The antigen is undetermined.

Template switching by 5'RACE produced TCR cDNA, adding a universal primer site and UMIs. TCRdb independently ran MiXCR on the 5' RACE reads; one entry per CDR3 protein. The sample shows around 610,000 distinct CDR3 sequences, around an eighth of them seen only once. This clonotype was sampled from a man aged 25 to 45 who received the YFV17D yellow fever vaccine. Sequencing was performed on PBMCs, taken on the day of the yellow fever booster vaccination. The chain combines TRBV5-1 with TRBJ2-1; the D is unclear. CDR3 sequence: CASSLGEVGSGEQFF. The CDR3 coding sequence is TGCGCCAGCAGCTTGGGTGAGGTGGGTAGTGGTGAGCAGTTCTTC.